This TCR beta chain comes out of a study of OX40 agonist ivuxolimab in advanced cancers. In the study overall: Three partial responders included one hepatocellular carcinoma patient and two cutaneous melanoma patients.

In the case of this clone: No antigen is known for it.

At baseline, cycle 4 day 1, and cycle 7 day 1, blood was sampled. Sequencing used immunoSEQ multiplex PCR; TCRdb keeps in-frame clones, though not all of them. The sample holds approximately 80,000 clones, about nine tenths seen once. The ends lost 4 bases at V and 7 bases at J; junction bases unmatched: 10. Germline lookup yields CDR1 SGHRS and CDR2 YFSETQ. This CDR3 is built from 14 residues. Study outcomes and limitations: CD8+ T cells averaged more expanded clones than CD4+.

Source: CD4+ or CD8+ T cells sorted from blood, taken in a trial of the OX40 agonist ivuxolimab. The chain carries TRBV5-1 and TRBJ1-2; 7 bases line up with TRBD1. This receptor was taken from an adult with an advanced solid tumor such as melanoma, head and neck, liver or kidney cancer. CDR3: CASSPRDEGAGYTF. The CDR3 DNA sequence: TGCGCCAGCAGCCCCCGGGACGAGGGGGCTGGCTACACCTTC.